This TCR beta chain emerged from a study of T cell changes during pregnancy in multiple sclerosis. Using immunoSEQ multiplex PCR, the repertoire was profiled, and TCRdb retains in-frame clones only, with some absent. In the table there are more than 45,000 clones, around 94% of which are singletons. After removal of 4 bases from V and 8 bases from J, the junction contained 8 bases not matched to a gene. CDR1 and CDR2 (germline): SGDLS, YYNGEE. CDR3 size: 15 residues. This sample comprised CD4+ T cells from peripheral blood mononuclear cells, obtained in the second trimester of pregnancy. This clonotype originated in a female donor with multiple sclerosis, enrolled in a pregnancy study. The chain links TRBV9 to TRBJ2-1; TRBD1 matches 11 bases. This CDR3 reads CASSPGQGAFDEQFF. CDR3 DNA: TGTGCCAGCAGCCCTGGACAGGGGGCGTTTGATGAGCAGTTCTTC.